This TCR beta chain was found in a study of cytotoxic CD8 clonotypes in ibrutinib-treated CLL. As for the study in general: Within the patient group, eleven to twelve were relapsed/refractory and over 14 treatment-naive, and 17 were IGHV unmutated. Study results and caveats: Baseline clonality, higher than in age-matched healthy donors, tracked circulating CD8+ T-cell counts. The public clonotypes identified were infrequent and showed contraction or stability on treatment.

Clones were read by immunoSEQ multiplex PCR, and TCRdb kept only the in-frame ones, dropping some. The data hold over 200,000 clones, with 75% to 80% observed a single time. A word on this clone: Its antigen is unknown.

The CDR3 is made up of 15 amino acids. CDR1 LNHDA and CDR2 SQIVND come from the germline V gene (reference sequence). With V trimmed by 1 base and J by 4 bases, 5 bases remained unmatched. Sequencing was performed on PBMCs, taken after 12 months of ibrutinib treatment. The genes are TRBV19 and TRBJ1-1, with 8 nucleotides matching TRBD1. The receptor's source is a human donor with chronic lymphocytic leukemia. This CDR3 reads CASSIGQQGGTEAFF. The CDR3 nucleotides are TGTGCCAGTAGTATAGGACAACAGGGGGGCACTGAAGCTTTCTTT.